The clone carrying this TCR beta chain was seen more than once but under ten times. No antigen is known for it. Fresh peripheral blood, roughly 9.8 ml of it, supplied the PBMCs. The sample is drawn from a study of T cells in Graves' hyperthyroidism and ophthalmopathy. Study findings and constraints: Among thyroid clonotypes expanded above 0.001, most also appeared in blood. A 13 V-J model separated ophthalmopathy from stable hyperthyroidism.

The CDR3 contains 16 residues. CDR1 is DFQATT, CDR2 SNEGSKA, per germline (reference sequence). The ends were cut back, 0 bases at V and 4 bases at J, with 18 bases in the middle. TCR beta CDR3 regions were amplified from RNA. Initially, a first-round RT-PCR of the TCR CDR3 employed the HTBI primer set. TCRdb re-analysed the multiplex PCR reads in MiXCR, keeping a single row per CDR3 protein. Altogether hundreds of thousands of distinct CDR3 sequences are present, more than 30% being singletons, with the ten largest covering around 9.3%. Material: blood. This TCR was recovered from a young man with Graves' hyperthyroidism. The rearrangement uses TRBV20-1 and TRBJ1-2, with D perhaps matching TRBD1 (6 bases). CDR3: CSAREGGRGVGYGYTF. The CDR3 DNA reads TGCAGTGCTAGAGAGGGGGGGCGAGGAGTCGGCTATGGCTACACCTTC.